The 22 T cell receptor beta chains given below trace back to one sample, sequenced in a study of Graves' ophthalmopathy and Graves' hyperthyroidism. Using RNA transcripts, the TCR beta CDR3 regions were amplified. Investigators did first-round RT-PCR with HTBI primers, then second-round multiplex PCR. MiXCR, applied by TCRdb to the multiplex PCR reads, yields one record per CDR3 protein. The repertoire holds over 650,000 distinct CDR3 sequences, with roughly 41% as singletons. Sequencing was performed on peripheral blood. These receptors came from an adult man with Graves' ophthalmopathy.

This clonotype has at least ten counts. The V and J genes are TRBV7-2 and TRBJ1-2, with TRBD1 matching 9 bases. The CDR3 extends over 16 amino acids. Germline CDR1 SGHTA, CDR2 FQGNSA. V gave up 1 base and J gave up 6 bases; unmatched junction bases: 9. CDR3 in amino acids: CASSLDWTGATHGYTF. The CDR3 region has the DNA TGTGCCAGCAGCTTAGACTGGACAGGGGCCACCCATGGCTACACCTTC.

This clonotype was seen a handful of times. This may arise from a read error, as a much more abundant clone is one base away. V usage is TRBV2 and J usage is TRBJ1-2; a possible D gene is TRBD1 (5 bases). Germline loops: CDR1 SNHLY, CDR2 FYNNEI. The V end lost 9 bases, the J end lost 4 bases, and 12 bases lay between the germline ends. This CDR3 region has 12 residues. The CDR3 region is CARGEVGYGYTF. CDR3 nucleotide sequence: TGTGCCAGGGGGGAGGTGGGCTATGGCTACACCTTC.

This clonotype was observed many times. J is TRBJ1-1 and V is TRBV15, with 7 bases fitting TRBD1. J gave up 0 bases and V 2 bases, and 9 bases lay outside the gene matches. The CDR3 is made up of 17 amino acids. CDR1 and CDR2 from the germline V gene are LNHNV and YYDKDF (reference sequence). The CDR3 sequence is CATSRLVGGGMNTEAFF. The CDR3 coding sequence is TGTGCCACCAGCAGACTAGTGGGAGGGGGCATGAACACTGAAGCTTTCTTT.

This clonotype was seen more than once but under ten times. The gene calls are TRBV7-2 and TRBJ2-3; no definite D call. This CDR3 contains 14 residues. The germline gives CDR1 SGHTA, CDR2 FQGNSA. V was cut by 5 bases and J by 0 bases, with 9 bases left in between. The CDR3: CASSPYTSTDTQYF. The CDR3 DNA reads as TGTGCCAGCAGCCCATACACCAGCACAGATACGCAGTATTTT. The full variable domain, its missing parts supplied by reference TRBV7-2 and TRBJ2-3, is GAGVSQSPSNKVTEKGKDVELRCDPISGHTALYWYRQSLGQGLEFLIYFQGNSAPDKSGLPSDRFSAERTGGSVSTLTIQRTQQEDSAVYLCASSPYTSTDTQYFGPGTRLTVL.

This clonotype was counted many times. The chain couples TRBV2 to TRBJ2-7, with a possible D match to TRBD1 (6 bases). Germline assignment: CDR1 SNHLY and CDR2 FYNNEI. The CDR3 is 14 residues long. V lost 5 bases and J 3 bases, leaving 14 bases between the germline ends. The DNA for the CDR3 is TGTGCCAGCAGTCCACCGGGACACCTCTACGAGCAGTACTTC. Translated, it gives CASSPPGHLYEQYF.

In regard to this clonotype: At one boundary the junction diverges from the germline segment, which might be a read error. The chain has TRBV7-8 and TRBJ1-2; 9 nucleotides match TRBD1. This CDR3 comprises 18 residues. Germline V CDR1 and CDR2: SGHVS, FQNEAQ. DNA for the CDR3: TGCGCCAGCAGCCAAAATATGGACAGGGGTTATTCAAACTATGGCCACACCTTC. This gives the protein CASSQNMDRGYSNYGHTF.

This clonotype has ten or more counts. The chain employs TRBV7-8 and TRBJ2-5; TRBD1 might be the D (6 bases). Germline V lookup: CDR1 SGHVS, CDR2 FQNEAQ. The CDR3 consists of 13 residues. V lost 5 bases to trimming and J lost 5 bases, with 12 bases between them. This CDR3 reads CASSAGTRETQYF. The CDR3 coding sequence is TGTGCCAGCAGCGCCGGGACACGCGAGACCCAGTACTTC.

The chain joins TRBV10-3 to TRBJ1-1; maybe TRBD1 (6 bases). This CDR3 contains 13 residues. Per germline, CDR1 ENHRY and CDR2 SYGVKD. The V and J ends lost 6 bases and 4 bases respectively, with 12 bases between them. The CDR3 spells CAISRGASTEAFF. The CDR3 DNA is TGTGCCATCAGCAGGGGCGCGAGCACTGAAGCTTTCTTT.

V gene TRBV25-1 combines with J gene TRBJ1-2; D remains unclear. This CDR3 is built from 14 residues. CDR1 and CDR2 from the germline V gene are MGHDK and SYGVNS. V lost 3 bases and J 5 bases, leaving 13 bases between the germline ends. The CDR3 reads CASSEFGSSYGYTF. CDR3 nucleotides: TGTGCCAGCAGTGAGTTTGGAAGTTCTTATGGCTACACCTTC.

The chain carries TRBV29-1 and TRBJ1-4, with D uncertain. This CDR3 has 14 residues. The V gene's germline CDR1 is SQVTM and CDR2 ANQGSEA. The V end was cut by 0 bases, the J end by 12 bases, with 17 bases between. CDR3 in amino acids: CSVEDRAGYEELFF. The CDR3 DNA follows: TGCAGCGTTGAAGATCGGGCAGGTTACGAAGAACTGTTTTTT.

The table lists this clonotype with a count of one. The chain couples TRBV5-1 to TRBJ2-6; 7 nucleotides line up with TRBD1. In germline, CDR1 is SGHRS, CDR2 YFSETQ. Trimming took 2 bases from V and 3 from J; bases not matched to a gene: 11. The CDR3 totals 18 residues. The CDR3 nucleotides are TGCGCCAGCAGCTTATCTGGACAGGCTAACTATGGGGCCAACGTCCTGACTTTC. It is translated as CASSLSGQANYGANVLTF.

This clonotype has a handful of counts. The chain carries TRBV12-5 and TRBJ1-4; D might be TRBD1 (5 bases). The V gene's germline CDR1 is LGHNT and CDR2 FRNRAP. The CDR3 runs to 14 residues. With 0 bases removed from V and 5 bases from J, the gap between germline ends came to 7 bases. CDR3 in DNA: TGTGCTAGTGGTTTGGTCGGGACGAATGAAAAACTGTTTTTT. The encoded protein is CASGLVGTNEKLFF.

Notes on this clonotype: This sequence may be a read error, since a much larger clone differs from it by one base. V and J are TRBV12-3 or TRBV12-4 and TRBJ2-5, with 7 bases lining up with TRBD1. CDR3 length equals 13 residues. The CDR3 nucleotides read TGTGCCAGCAGTCCAAGACAGGGTTTCGAGCAGTGCTTC. It yields the protein CASSPRQGFEQCF.

The chain combines TRBV14 with TRBJ2-7; D possibly uses TRBD1 or TRBD2 (5 bases each). Trimming removed 4 bases from V and 9 bases from J, with 16 bases in between. The CDR3 covers 13 residues. The germline gives CDR1 SGHDN, CDR2 FVKESK. The DNA of the CDR3 is TGTGCCAGCAGCCCCAGATTGGGTGGGGGGCAGTACTTC. It is translated as CASSPRLGGGQYF.

This clonotype was seen at least ten times. The chain joins TRBV2 to TRBJ1-6; D ambiguous. V shed 10 bases and J shed 11 bases, with 18 bases lying between them. This CDR3 has 13 residues. CDR1 and CDR2 (germline): SNHLY, FYNNEI. CDR3 DNA: TGTGCCACCCTCTATGCACCGGAGGCACCCCTCCACTTT. It translates to CATLYAPEAPLHF. Supplemented by reference TRBV2 and TRBJ1-6, the full variable domain reads EPEVTQTPSHQVTQMGQEVILRCVPISNHLYFYWYRQILGQKVEFLVSFYNNEISEKSEIFDDQFSVERPDGSNFTLKIRSTKLEDSAMYFCATLYAPEAPLHFGNGTRLTVT.

This clonotype was recorded a few times. At one end, the junction sequence differs from germline, possibly due to a read error. The chain has TRBV9 and TRBJ1-3; D unresolved. Germline V CDR1 and CDR2: SGDLS, YYNGEE. The CDR3 spans 14 residues. This chain's CDR3 is CASSVGTSGNTTYF. In DNA form, the CDR3 reads TGTGCCAGCAGCGTCGGTACCTCTGGAAACACCACATATTTT.

There are a few counts of this clonotype. An end of the junction does not agree with germline; a read error may underlie this. The chain has TRBV10-3 and TRBJ1-1; a weak D match, TRBD1 (5 bases). CDR1 is ENHRY, CDR2 SYGVKD, per germline. This CDR3 contains 16 residues. Written as DNA, the CDR3 is TGTGCCAGCAGTTACGGGGCCTCGGGGAGGGGCACTGAAGCTTTCTTT. Translation gives CASSYGASGRGTEAFF.

The chain employs TRBV5-1 and TRBJ2-3; 7 nucleotides line up with TRBD1. The CDR3 sequence is 15 residues long. Germline CDR1 SGHRS, CDR2 YFSETQ. V trimming: 7 bases; J trimming: 4 bases; junction bases outside the gene matches: 12. The CDR3 nucleotides read TGCGCCAGCGCGACAGGGCCCGACAATCCAGATACGCAGTATTTT. As protein: CASATGPDNPDTQYF.

The V and J genes are TRBV27 and TRBJ1-1; unclear D gene. The germline V gene has CDR1 MNHEY and CDR2 SMNVEV (reference sequence). V was pared by 8 bases and J by 1 base, with 14 bases between. This CDR3 comprises 14 residues. This chain's CDR3 is CASSGALENTEAFF. The DNA of the CDR3 is TGTGCCAGCTCGGGAGCTCTAGAGAACACTGAAGCTTTCTTT.

This clonotype was counted between two and nine times. The chain is built from TRBV7-2 and TRBJ1-2, with D uncertain. V lost 1 base and J lost 1, with 19 bases in between. Germline V gives CDR1 SGHTA, CDR2 FQGNSA. This CDR3 has 18 amino acids. The CDR3 reads CASSLVQALRSDNYGYTF. Here the CDR3 DNA reads TGTGCCAGCAGCTTAGTCCAGGCCCTCCGGTCGGATAACTATGGCTACACCTTC.

This clonotype was seen at least ten times. The rearrangement uses TRBV2 and TRBJ2-7; tentatively, D is TRBD1 or TRBD2 (5 bases each). CDR1 and CDR2 from the germline V gene are SNHLY and FYNNEI. The germline V and J ends were trimmed by 9 bases and 3 bases, with 18 bases remaining between them. The CDR3 has 14 amino acids. The DNA of the CDR3 is TGTGCCAGTCTCCGGGACGGCGGCTACTACGAGCAGTACTTC. It is translated as CASLRDGGYYEQYF. Variable domain in full (rest from reference TRBV2 and TRBJ2-7): EPEVTQTPSHQVTQMGQEVILRCVPISNHLYFYWYRQILGQKVEFLVSFYNNEISEKSEIFDDQFSVERPDGSNFTLKIRSTKLEDSAMYFCASLRDGGYYEQYFGPGTRLTVT.

This chain uses TRBV4-3 with TRBJ2-7, with 13 bases that match TRBD2. Trimming cost V 0 bases and J 4 bases; bases outside gene matches: 12. CDR1 and CDR2 from the germline V gene are LGHNA and YSLEER. There are 19 residues in the CDR3. Here the CDR3 DNA reads TGCGCCAGCAGCCAAGATCCCTGGACTAGCGGGAGACACCCTTACGAGCAGTACTTC. Encoded protein: CASSQDPWTSGRHPYEQYF.